A single sample gave rise to the 8 T cell receptor beta chains below, sequenced in a study of blood T cell repertoires in COVID-19. The repertoire was sequenced with immunoSEQ multiplex PCR; TCRdb's copy has only in-frame clones and lacks some. The sample includes about 150,000 clones, 82% seen only once; the top ten take 13% to 15%. Sequenced: peripheral blood. These receptors were collected from a human donor with acute or convalescent COVID-19. The donor label of this sample is uncertain.

The genes are TRBV7-9 and TRBJ1-1; 9 bases match TRBD1. V was pared by 5 bases and J by 0 bases, with 7 bases of the junction left unmatched. This CDR3 comprises 16 residues. Germline CDR1 and CDR2: SEHNR and FQNEAQ (reference sequence). CDR3 DNA: TGTGCCAGCAGCGCCCGAGACAGGGGGTTGAACACTGAAGCTTTCTTT. It codes for CASSARDRGLNTEAFF.

The rearrangement uses TRBV2 and TRBJ2-6; perhaps TRBD1 as D (6 bases). Trimming removed 6 bases at V and 1 base at J, with 7 bases between. Germline CDR1 SNHLY, CDR2 FYNNEI. The CDR3 loop spans 14 amino acids. CDR3: CASRDRSGANVLTF. CDR3 in DNA: TGTGCCAGCAGGGACAGATCTGGGGCCAACGTCCTGACTTTC.

This clone appeared once. The V and J genes are TRBV19 and TRBJ2-1, with 10 bases matching TRBD2. The CDR3 totals 17 residues. From germline, CDR1 is LNHDA and CDR2 SQIVND (reference sequence). J lost 4 bases, V lost 1 base, and 7 bases had no gene match. The CDR3 nucleotides read TGTGCCAGTAGTATAGGGGATCTAGCGGGGGTTTACAATGAGCAGTTCTTC. Protein: CASSIGDLAGVYNEQFF. Together with reference TRBV19 and TRBJ2-1, the CDR3 gives the full variable domain: DGGITQSPKYLFRKEGQNVTLSCEQNLNHDAMYWYRQDPGQGLRLIYYSQIVNDFQKGDIAEGYSVSREKKESFPLTVTSAQKNPTAFYLCASSIGDLAGVYNEQFFGPGTRLTVL.

This chain connects TRBV27 to TRBJ1-1; D may be TRBD1 (5 bases). V lost 5 bases and J lost 6, with 13 bases in between. There are 13 residues in the CDR3. CDR1 is MNHEY, CDR2 SMNVEV, per germline (reference sequence). CDR3 coding DNA: TGTGCCAGCAGTGGCAGGGTTGGCGCTGAAGCTTTCTTT. Its translation is CASSGRVGAEAFF.

This clone appeared a few times. The chain carries TRBV21-1 and TRBJ1-2; the table gives TRBD1 as D, unverified against the DNA. TRBV21-1 is a pseudogene. The length of the CDR3 is 12 residues. The CDR3 reads CASTTVADGYTF. The CDR3, as DNA: TGTGCCAGCACGACAGTTGCCGATGGCTACACCTTC.

The rearrangement joins TRBV19 to TRBJ2-5; the D gene is possibly TRBD2 (7 bases). Per the germline V gene, CDR1 is LNHDA and CDR2 is SQIVND (reference sequence). V shed 3 bases and J shed 4 bases, with 12 bases lying between them. The CDR3 is 14 amino acids. The CDR3 loop reads CASSIRGGTETQYF. DNA of the CDR3: TGTGCCAGTAGTATCAGGGGAGGGACAGAGACCCAGTACTTC.

The gene calls are TRBV7-8 and TRBJ2-5; D may be TRBD2 (6 bases). CDR3 length: 15 residues. CDR1 SGHVS and CDR2 FQNEAQ come from the germline V gene. The V and J ends lost 5 bases and 4 bases respectively, with 17 bases between them. CDR3 nucleotide sequence: TGTGCCAGCAGCCCCCGGGACCTCGGGGGAGAGACCCAGTACTTC. Protein sequence: CASSPRDLGGETQYF.

The V and J genes are TRBV3-1 (or the pseudogene TRBV3-2) and TRBJ1-2, with 7 bases lining up with TRBD1. The germline gives CDR1 LGHDT, CDR2 YNNKEL (reference sequence). This CDR3 is 14 amino acids long. Trimming at V came to 4 bases and at J to 9 bases, leaving 11 bases not matched to a gene. CDR3 DNA: TGTGCCAGCAGCCCCTCGATGGGACAGCCTCGCTACACCTTC. This sequence encodes CASSPSMGQPRYTF.